These 10 T cell receptor beta chains share one sample of origin, sequenced in a study of blood T cell repertoires in COVID-19. Only in-frame clones appear in the TCRdb table, and some are missing; sequencing was by immunoSEQ multiplex PCR. The sample has roughly 260,000 clones; approximately 86% are singletons. Sequenced input: PBMCs or T cells enriched from blood (not recorded which). The receptors were sampled from a woman in her twenties or thirties with acute COVID-19.

The chain carries TRBV6-5 and TRBJ1-1; TRBD1 aligns across 7 bases. CDR3 length equals 14 residues. With V trimmed by 3 bases and J by 7 bases, 8 bases remained unmatched. CDR1 is MNHEY and CDR2 is SVGAGI in the germline V gene. CDR3 amino acids: CASSYTGAGGEAFF. The CDR3 nucleotides are TGTGCCAGCAGTTATACAGGGGCTGGGGGTGAAGCTTTCTTT.

The chain uses TRBV7-9 and TRBJ2-1, with 12 bases lining up with TRBD2. This CDR3 comprises 17 residues. Germline CDR1 is SEHNR and CDR2 is FQNEAQ (reference sequence). With V trimmed by 2 bases and J by 7 bases, 9 bases remained unmatched. In nucleotides, the CDR3 is TGTGCCAGCAGCTTACCCCCTAGCGGGGGGGCCAATAATGAGCAGTTCTTC. Its translation is CASSLPPSGGANNEQFF. The variable domain in full, with the rest retrieved from reference TRBV7-9 and TRBJ2-1, is DTGVSQNPRHKITKRGQNVTFRCDPISEHNRLYWYRQTLGQGPEFLTYFQNEAQLEKSRLLSDRFSAERPKGSFSTLEIQRTEQGDSAMYLCASSLPPSGGANNEQFFGPGTRLTVL.

The chain couples TRBV5-1 to TRBJ2-3, with TRBD1 matching 7 bases. V lost 4 bases and J lost 4; bases outside the gene matches: 15. This CDR3 region has 17 residues. Germline V gene data show CDR1 as SGHRS and CDR2 as YFSETQ. The CDR3 sequence: CASSRATQGIRADTQYF. The CDR3 region has the DNA TGCGCCAGCAGCAGAGCAACACAGGGGATCCGGGCAGATACGCAGTATTTT.

This chain links TRBV4-3 with TRBJ2-7, with no clear D. Trimming left V 0 bases short and J 3 bases short, with 12 bases between. From germline, CDR1 is LGHNA and CDR2 YSLEER. CDR3 length: 15 residues. The CDR3 spells CASSQDVSRSYEQYF. CDR3 sequence (DNA): TGCGCCAGCAGCCAAGATGTTTCAAGGAGCTACGAGCAGTACTTC.

This clone was detected only once. The chain is built from TRBV5-8 and TRBJ2-7; TRBD1 matches 9 bases. The V segment lost 7 bases and the J segment 2 bases; nucleotides outside the gene matches: 4. Germline CDR1 is SGHTS and CDR2 is YDEGEE. The CDR3 runs 13 residues. The CDR3 DNA sequence: TGTGCCAGCTGGGGACAGGGCACCTACGAGCAGTACTTC. Its translation is CASWGQGTYEQYF.

This chain connects TRBV28 to TRBJ2-7, with D unresolved. V gave up 5 bases and J gave up 0 bases, with 11 bases separating them. The CDR3 consists of 14 residues. Germline CDR1 MDHEN, CDR2 SYDVKM. The CDR3 DNA follows: TGTGCCAGCAGTCTAGAACTGAACTCCTACGAGCAGTACTTC. Its protein product is CASSLELNSYEQYF.

The chain uses TRBV12-5 and TRBJ1-6; the D is unclear. Germline CDR1 is LGHNT and CDR2 is FRNRAP. The CDR3 runs to 12 residues. V was pared by 5 bases and J by 7 bases, with 6 bases between. CDR3 DNA sequence: TGTGCTAGTGGTAACAGCAATTCACCCCTCCACTTT. Amino acid sequence: CASGNSNSPLHF.

The V call is TRBV5-4, the J call TRBJ2-7; weak D call: TRBD1 (6 bases). The CDR3 runs 13 residues. The V gene lost 4 bases and the J gene lost 4 bases, with 12 bases spanning the gap. Germline loops: CDR1 SGHNT, CDR2 YYREEE (reference sequence). The CDR3 DNA reads as TGTGCCAGCAGCCAAGGGGGATCTTACGAGCAGTACTTC. It encodes CASSQGGSYEQYF. The full variable domain, in which reference TRBV5-4 and TRBJ2-7 provide the parts outside the CDR3, is ETGVTQSPTHLIKTRGQQVTLRCSSQSGHNTVSWYQQALGQGPQFIFQYYREEENGRGNFPPRFSGLQFPNYSSELNVNALELDDSALYLCASSQGGSYEQYFGPGTRLTVT.

V gene TRBV5-1 combines with J gene TRBJ2-7; 7 bases map to TRBD2. The length of the CDR3 is 16 residues. The V segment lost 4 bases and the J segment 3 bases; nucleotides outside the gene matches: 13. Germline lookup yields CDR1 SGHRS and CDR2 YFSETQ. CDR3 amino acids: CASSRPGGLRVYEQYF. The CDR3 DNA follows: TGCGCCAGCAGCCGACCCGGGGGACTACGAGTCTACGAGCAGTACTTC.

The rearrangement links TRBV18 to TRBJ2-1; D uncertain. Trimming removed 1 base from V and 2 bases from J, with 12 bases in between. CDR1 and CDR2 from the germline V gene are KGHSH and LQKENI. The CDR3 spans 16 residues. The CDR3 region is CASSPRSTRTYNEQFF. The CDR3 DNA sequence: TGTGCCAGCTCACCACGAAGCACGAGGACCTACAATGAGCAGTTCTTC.